This passage covers 9 T cell receptor beta chains from one sample sequenced in a study of blood T cell repertoires in COVID-19. Profiled with immunoSEQ multiplex PCR; TCRdb holds only in-frame clones, not every one. This sample has under 350,000 clones, with about nine tenths found just once. Sequencing was carried out using PBMCs or T cells enriched from blood (not recorded which). The source is a man aged 30 to 39 who had recovered from COVID-19.

The chain joins TRBV5-1 to TRBJ1-4; no definite D call. V was trimmed by 0 bases and J by 4 bases, leaving 13 bases between them. The CDR3 is 16 amino acids. CDR1 SGHRS and CDR2 YFSETQ come from the germline V gene. CDR3 nucleotides: TGCGCCAGCAGCTTGGGGAGTTCGGGTTTTAATGAAAAACTGTTTTTT. As protein: CASSLGSSGFNEKLFF.

The chain combines TRBV3-1 (or the pseudogene TRBV3-2) with TRBJ1-6; D is perhaps TRBD1 (6 bases). V was pared by 4 bases and J by 9 bases, with 7 bases between. CDR1 and CDR2 from the germline V gene are LGHDT and YNNKEL (reference sequence). This CDR3 region has 12 residues. The CDR3 is CASSLQGSPLHF. The CDR3 nucleotides read TGTGCCAGCAGCCTACAGGGTTCACCCCTCCACTTT.

V usage is TRBV3-1 (or the pseudogene TRBV3-2) and J usage is TRBJ2-3; the match to TRBD2 covers 8 bases. The CDR3 runs 17 residues. Germline CDR1 is LGHDT and CDR2 is YNNKEL (reference sequence). J gave up 2 bases and V 5 bases, and 12 bases lay outside the gene matches. CDR3 sequence: CASSSTKGGGFTDTQYF. CDR3 DNA sequence: TGTGCCAGCAGCTCAACAAAGGGCGGGGGGTTCACAGATACGCAGTATTTT.

This clone was found a few times. J is TRBJ1-5 and V is TRBV19, with 8 bases fitting TRBD1. From germline, CDR1 is LNHDA and CDR2 SQIVND (reference sequence). V lost 2 bases and J lost 6; bases outside the gene matches: 9. CDR3 length: 16 residues. This chain's CDR3 is CASSILTRGRGQPQHF. The CDR3 coding sequence is TGTGCCAGTAGTATATTAACCAGGGGGCGCGGTCAGCCCCAGCATTTT. Looking up the rest from reference TRBV19 and TRBJ1-5 gives the full variable domain: DGGITQSPKYLFRKEGQNVTLSCEQNLNHDAMYWYRQDPGQGLRLIYYSQIVNDFQKGDIAEGYSVSREKKESFPLTVTSAQKNPTAFYLCASSILTRGRGQPQHFGDGTRLSIL.

This CDR3 reads CASSEPPPGHKYNSPLHF. As DNA, the CDR3 is TGCGCCAGCAGTGAGCCACCGCCGGGACACAAATATAATTCACCCCTCCACTTT. The chain combines TRBV10-1 with TRBJ1-6, with D maybe TRBD1 (6 bases). Germline V gene data show CDR1 as WNHNN and CDR2 as SYGVQD (reference sequence). V was shortened by 2 bases and J by 4 bases, with 18 bases between the two germline ends. The CDR3 loop spans 18 amino acids.

This clone was observed a single time. This rearrangement joins TRBV29-1 to TRBJ1-2; TRBD1 agrees at 9 bases. The ends lost 6 bases at V and 6 bases at J; junction bases unmatched: 14. Per the germline V gene, CDR1 is SQVTM and CDR2 is ANQGSEA. The CDR3 consists of 15 residues. The CDR3 DNA reads as TGCAGCGTGGCCGGGACAGGGAACGAGGTTGATGGCTACACCTTC. Encoded protein: CSVAGTGNEVDGYTF.

This clone was seen only a few times. This chain uses TRBV24-1 with TRBJ2-2; tentatively, D is TRBD1 (5 bases). The CDR3 extends over 14 amino acids. CDR1 is KGHDR, CDR2 SFDVKD, per germline. Deletions cut 4 bases from V and 3 bases from J, with 8 bases between. As DNA, the CDR3 is TGTGCCACCAGTGACCGCAGGGACACCGGGGAGCTGTTTTTT. Amino acids: CATSDRRDTGELFF.

A remark on this clone: A read error may be the cause here, since a much bigger clone is one base away. The V call is TRBV25-1, the J call TRBJ2-3; TRBD2 matches 10 bases. Germline V gives CDR1 MGHDK, CDR2 SYGVNS. CDR3 size: 15 residues. The V segment lost 2 bases and the J segment 2 bases; nucleotides outside the gene matches: 1. CDR3 amino acids: CASSELAGATDTQYF. The CDR3 bases are TGTGCCAGCAGTGAACTAGCGGGGGCCACAGATACGCAGTATTTT.

The CDR3 spells CASSTSQGGTYEQYF. CDR3 nucleotide sequence: TGTGCCAGCTCGACCTCACAGGGGGGAACCTACGAGCAGTACTTC. The chain uses TRBV6-5 and TRBJ2-7; TRBD1 aligns across 8 bases. CDR3 length: 15 amino acids. In germline, CDR1 is MNHEY, CDR2 SVGAGI. V dropped 8 bases and J dropped 2; count of bases not matched to a gene: 11.